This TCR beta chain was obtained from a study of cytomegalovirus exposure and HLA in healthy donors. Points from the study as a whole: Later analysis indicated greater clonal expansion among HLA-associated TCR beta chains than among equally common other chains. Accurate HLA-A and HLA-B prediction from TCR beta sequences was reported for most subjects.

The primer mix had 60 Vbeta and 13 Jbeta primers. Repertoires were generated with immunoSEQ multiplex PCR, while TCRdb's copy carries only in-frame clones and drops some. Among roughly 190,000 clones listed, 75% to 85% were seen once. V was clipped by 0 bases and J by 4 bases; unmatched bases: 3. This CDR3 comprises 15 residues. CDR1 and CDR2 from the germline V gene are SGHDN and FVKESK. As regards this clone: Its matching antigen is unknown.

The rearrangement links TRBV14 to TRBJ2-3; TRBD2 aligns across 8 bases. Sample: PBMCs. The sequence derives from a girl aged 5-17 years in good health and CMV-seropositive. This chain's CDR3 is CASSQDPGGADTQYF. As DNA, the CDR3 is TGTGCCAGCAGCCAAGACCCGGGGGGGGCAGATACGCAGTATTTT.